Reported below is one T cell receptor beta chain. Its antigen is not known. Clones were read by immunoSEQ multiplex PCR, and TCRdb kept only the in-frame ones, dropping some. The sample carries fewer than 70,000 clones, roughly nine tenths recorded once. Between the trimmed V and J ends, which lost 4 bases and 0 bases, there was a span of 7 bases. Germline loops: CDR1 MNHEY, CDR2 SMNVEV (reference sequence). There are 13 residues in the CDR3. The data were obtained in a study of OX40 agonist ivuxolimab in advanced cancers. In the study overall: Two patients with cutaneous melanoma and one with hepatocellular carcinoma, three in total, showed partial responses.

Broader study findings: CD4+ and CD8+ blood T cells expanded clonally by week 6 at 0.1 to 3.0 mg/kg.

The J gene is TRBJ2-7, the V gene TRBV27; D is ambiguous. Sequencing used CD4+ or CD8+ T cells sorted from blood, obtained in a trial of the OX40 agonist ivuxolimab. This receptor was obtained from an adult with an advanced solid tumor such as melanoma, head and neck, liver or kidney cancer. CDR3 loop: CASSSLISYEQYF. The CDR3 DNA reads TGTGCCAGCAGTTCGCTCATCTCCTACGAGCAGTACTTC.